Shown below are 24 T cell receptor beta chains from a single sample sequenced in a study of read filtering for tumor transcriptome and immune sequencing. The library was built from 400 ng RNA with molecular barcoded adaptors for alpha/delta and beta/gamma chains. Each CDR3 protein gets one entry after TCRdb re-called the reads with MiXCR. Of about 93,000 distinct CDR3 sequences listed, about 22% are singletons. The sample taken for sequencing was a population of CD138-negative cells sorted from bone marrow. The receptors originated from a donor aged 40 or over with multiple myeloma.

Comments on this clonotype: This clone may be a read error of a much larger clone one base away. The CDR3 DNA follows: TGCAGTGCGCCGGGGAACACTGAAGCTTTCTTT. Protein product: CSAPGNTEAFF. The chain couples TRBV20-1 to TRBJ1-1; no clear D gene. Germline CDR1 and CDR2: DFQATT and SNEGSKA (reference sequence). This CDR3 comprises 11 residues. V lost 6 bases, J lost 1 base, and 6 bases lay in between.

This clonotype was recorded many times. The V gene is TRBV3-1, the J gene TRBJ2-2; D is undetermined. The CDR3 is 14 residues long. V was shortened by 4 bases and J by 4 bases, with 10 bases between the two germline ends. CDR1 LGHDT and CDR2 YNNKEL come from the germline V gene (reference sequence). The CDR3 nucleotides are TGTGCCAGCAGCCGTCTCACTGGCACCGGGGAGCTGTTTTTT. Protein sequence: CASSRLTGTGELFF.

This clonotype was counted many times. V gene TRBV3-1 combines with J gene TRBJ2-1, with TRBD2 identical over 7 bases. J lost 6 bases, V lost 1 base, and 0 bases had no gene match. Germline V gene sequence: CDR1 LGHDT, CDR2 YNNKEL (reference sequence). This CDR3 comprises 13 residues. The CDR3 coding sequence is TGTGCCAGCAGCCAAGGACTAGCCAATGAGCAGTTCTTC. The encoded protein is CASSQGLANEQFF.

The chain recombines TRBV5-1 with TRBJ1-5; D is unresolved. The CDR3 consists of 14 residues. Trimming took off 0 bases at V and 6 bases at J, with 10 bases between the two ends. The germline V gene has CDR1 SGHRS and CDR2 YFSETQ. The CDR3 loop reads CASSLAGGGQPQHF. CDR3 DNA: TGCGCCAGCAGCTTGGCAGGTGGAGGTCAGCCCCAGCATTTT.

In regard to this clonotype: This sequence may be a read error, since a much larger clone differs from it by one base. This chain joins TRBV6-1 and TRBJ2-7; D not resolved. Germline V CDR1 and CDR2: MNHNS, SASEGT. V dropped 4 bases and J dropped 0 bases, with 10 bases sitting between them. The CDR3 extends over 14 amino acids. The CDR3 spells CASSGIPDSYEQYF. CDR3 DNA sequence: TGTGCCAGCAGTGGGATACCTGACTCCTACGAGCAGTACTTC.

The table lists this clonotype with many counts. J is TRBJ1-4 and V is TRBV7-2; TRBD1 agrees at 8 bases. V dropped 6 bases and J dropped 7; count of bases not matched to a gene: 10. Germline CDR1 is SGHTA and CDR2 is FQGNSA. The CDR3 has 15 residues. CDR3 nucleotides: TGTGCCAGCAGTATACAGGGGGGCGCGGGTGAAAAACTGTTTTTT. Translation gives CASSIQGGAGEKLFF.

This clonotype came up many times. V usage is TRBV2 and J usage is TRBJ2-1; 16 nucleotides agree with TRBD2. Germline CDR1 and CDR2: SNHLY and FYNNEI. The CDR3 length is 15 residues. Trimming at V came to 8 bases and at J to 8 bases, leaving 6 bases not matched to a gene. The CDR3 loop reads CASGTSGGAAYEQFF. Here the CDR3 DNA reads TGTGCCAGCGGGACTAGCGGGGGGGCCGCATATGAGCAGTTCTTC.

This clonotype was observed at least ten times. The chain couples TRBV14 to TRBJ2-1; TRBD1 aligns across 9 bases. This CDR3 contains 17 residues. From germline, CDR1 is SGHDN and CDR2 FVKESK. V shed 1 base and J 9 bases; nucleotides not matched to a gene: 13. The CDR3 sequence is CASSQAWGQGGYGEQFF. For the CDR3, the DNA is TGTGCCAGCAGCCAAGCTTGGGGACAGGGTGGATATGGTGAGCAGTTCTTC. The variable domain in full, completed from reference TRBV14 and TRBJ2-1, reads EAGVTQFPSHSVIEKGQTVTLRCDPISGHDNLYWYRRVMGKEIKFLLHFVKESKQDESGMPNNRFLAERTGGTYSTLKVQPAELEDSGVYFCASSQAWGQGGYGEQFFGPGTRLTVL.

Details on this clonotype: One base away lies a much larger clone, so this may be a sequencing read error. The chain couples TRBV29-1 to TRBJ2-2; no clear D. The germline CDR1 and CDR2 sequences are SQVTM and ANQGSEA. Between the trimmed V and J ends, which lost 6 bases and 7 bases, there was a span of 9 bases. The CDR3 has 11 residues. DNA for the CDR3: TGCAGCGTCACTGACGTCGGGGAGCTGTTTTTT. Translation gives CSVTDVGELFF.

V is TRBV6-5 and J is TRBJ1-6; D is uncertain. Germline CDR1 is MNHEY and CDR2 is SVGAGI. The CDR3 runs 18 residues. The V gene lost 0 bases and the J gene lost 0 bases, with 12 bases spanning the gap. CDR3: CASSYSWRKSSYNSPLHF. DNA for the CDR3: TGTGCCAGCAGTTACTCCTGGCGTAAAAGCTCCTATAATTCACCCCTCCACTTT.

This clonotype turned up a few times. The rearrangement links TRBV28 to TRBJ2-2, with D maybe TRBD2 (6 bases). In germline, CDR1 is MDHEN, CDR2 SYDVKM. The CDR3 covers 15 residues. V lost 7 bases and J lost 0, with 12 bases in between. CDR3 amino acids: CASTHSGANTGELFF. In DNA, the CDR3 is TGTGCCAGCACCCATTCGGGGGCGAACACCGGGGAGCTGTTTTTT.

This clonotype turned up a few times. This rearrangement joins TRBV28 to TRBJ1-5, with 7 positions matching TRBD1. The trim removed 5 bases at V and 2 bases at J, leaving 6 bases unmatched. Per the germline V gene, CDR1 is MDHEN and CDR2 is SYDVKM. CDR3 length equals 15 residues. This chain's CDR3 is CASSKGGIGNQPQHF. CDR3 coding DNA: TGTGCCAGCAGTAAAGGGGGCATTGGCAATCAGCCCCAGCATTTT.

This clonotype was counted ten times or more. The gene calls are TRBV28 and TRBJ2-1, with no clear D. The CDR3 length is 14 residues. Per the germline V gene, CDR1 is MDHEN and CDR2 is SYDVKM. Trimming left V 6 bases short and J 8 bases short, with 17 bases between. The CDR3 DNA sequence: TGTGCCAGCAGGGACCGGACCGTACTTTATGAGCAGTTCTTC. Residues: CASRDRTVLYEQFF. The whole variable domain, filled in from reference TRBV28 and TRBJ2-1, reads DVKVTQSSRYLVKRTGEKVFLECVQDMDHENMFWYRQDPGLGLRLIYFSYDVKMKEKGDIPEGYSVSREKKERFSLILESASTNQTSMYLCASRDRTVLYEQFFGPGTRLTVL.

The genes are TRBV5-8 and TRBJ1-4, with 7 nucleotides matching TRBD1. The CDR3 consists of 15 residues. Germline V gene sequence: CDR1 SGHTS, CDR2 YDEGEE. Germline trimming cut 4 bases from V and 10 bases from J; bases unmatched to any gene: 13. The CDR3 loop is CASSSRQEGGSKLFF. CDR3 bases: TGTGCCAGCAGCAGCCGACAGGAAGGGGGCTCAAAACTGTTTTTT. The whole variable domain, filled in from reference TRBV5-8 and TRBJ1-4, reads EAGVTQSPTHLIKTRGQQATLRCSPISGHTSVYWYQQALGLGLQFLLWYDEGEERNRGNFPPRFSGRQFPNYSSELNVNALELEDSALYLCASSSRQEGGSKLFFGSGTQLSVL.

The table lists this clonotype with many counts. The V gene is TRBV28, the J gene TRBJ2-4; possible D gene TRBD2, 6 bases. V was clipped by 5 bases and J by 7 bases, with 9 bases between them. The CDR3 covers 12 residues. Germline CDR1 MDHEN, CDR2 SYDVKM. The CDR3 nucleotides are TGTGCCAGCAGTACGGGACTGAACATTCAGTACTTC. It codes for CASSTGLNIQYF.

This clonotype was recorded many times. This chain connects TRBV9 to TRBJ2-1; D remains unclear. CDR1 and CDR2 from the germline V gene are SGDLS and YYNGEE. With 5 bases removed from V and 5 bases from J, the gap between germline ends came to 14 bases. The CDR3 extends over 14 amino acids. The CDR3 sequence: CASSAPSRDNEQFF. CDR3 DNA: TGTGCCAGCAGTGCGCCATCCCGGGACAATGAGCAGTTCTTC.

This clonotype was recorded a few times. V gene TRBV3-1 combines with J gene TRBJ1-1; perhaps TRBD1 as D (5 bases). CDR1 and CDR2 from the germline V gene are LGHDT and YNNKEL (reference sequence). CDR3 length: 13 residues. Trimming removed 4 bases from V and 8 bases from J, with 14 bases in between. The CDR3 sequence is CASSRRGVGEAFF. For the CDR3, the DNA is TGTGCCAGCAGCCGGCGGGGCGTAGGGGAAGCTTTCTTT.

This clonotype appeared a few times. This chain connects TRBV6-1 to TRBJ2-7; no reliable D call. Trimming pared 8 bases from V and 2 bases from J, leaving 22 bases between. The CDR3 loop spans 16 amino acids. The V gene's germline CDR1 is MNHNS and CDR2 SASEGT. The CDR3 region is CASGQDGKAITYEQYF. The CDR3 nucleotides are TGTGCCAGCGGCCAGGACGGAAAAGCTATTACCTACGAGCAGTACTTC.

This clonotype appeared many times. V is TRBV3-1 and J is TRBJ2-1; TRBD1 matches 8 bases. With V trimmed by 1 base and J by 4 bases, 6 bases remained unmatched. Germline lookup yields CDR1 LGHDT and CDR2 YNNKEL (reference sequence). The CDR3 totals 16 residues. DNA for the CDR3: TGTGCCAGCAGCCAAGTTGGGACAGGACTGTACAATGAGCAGTTCTTC. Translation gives CASSQVGTGLYNEQFF.

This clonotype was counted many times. CDR3 residues: CASSRGQTNEKLFF. CDR3 in DNA: TGCGCCAGCAGCCGGGGACAGACTAATGAAAAACTGTTTTTT. This sequence joins TRBV5-1 and TRBJ1-4, with 7 bases aligning to TRBD1. V dropped 4 bases and J dropped 2; count of bases not matched to a gene: 2. Germline loops: CDR1 SGHRS, CDR2 YFSETQ. The CDR3 sequence is 14 residues long.

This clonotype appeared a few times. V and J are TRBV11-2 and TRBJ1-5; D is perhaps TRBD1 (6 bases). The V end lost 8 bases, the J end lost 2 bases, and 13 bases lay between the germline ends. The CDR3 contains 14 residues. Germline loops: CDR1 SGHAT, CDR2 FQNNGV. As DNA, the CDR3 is TGTGCCAGCCCATCAAGGGGGGGCAATCAGCCCCAGCATTTT. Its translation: CASPSRGGNQPQHF.

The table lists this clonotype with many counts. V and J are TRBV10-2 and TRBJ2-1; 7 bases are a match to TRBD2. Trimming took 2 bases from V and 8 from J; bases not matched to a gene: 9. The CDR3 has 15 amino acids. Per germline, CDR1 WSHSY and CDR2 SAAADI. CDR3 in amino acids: CASSEGGGRRDEQFF. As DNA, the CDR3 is TGCGCCAGCAGTGAGGGGGGGGGAAGGAGGGATGAGCAGTTCTTC.

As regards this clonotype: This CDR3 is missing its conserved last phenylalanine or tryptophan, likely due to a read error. The CDR3 sequence: CSARETGLKGYTY. Here the CDR3 DNA reads TGCAGTGCTAGGGAGACCGGGCTGAAGGGTTACACCTAC. This chain connects TRBV20-1 to TRBJ1-2; D uncertain. The CDR3 is 13 amino acids. Trimming cost V 3 bases and J 11 bases, with 19 bases left between them. Germline values: CDR1 DFQATT, CDR2 SNEGSKA (reference sequence).

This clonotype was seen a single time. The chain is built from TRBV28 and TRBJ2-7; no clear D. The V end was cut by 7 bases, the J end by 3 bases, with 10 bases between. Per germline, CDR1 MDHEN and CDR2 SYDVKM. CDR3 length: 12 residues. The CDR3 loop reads CASTFSHYEQYF. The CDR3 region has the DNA TGTGCCAGCACCTTTTCGCACTACGAGCAGTACTTC.